This TCR beta chain was recovered during a study of tissue T cells after allogeneic stem cell transplantation. Study results and caveats: Only a limited share of tissue TCRs appeared in blood or spleen. The patient cohort was small and clinically heterogeneous, with limited sampling depth.

Per the germline V gene, CDR1 is NNHDY and CDR2 is SYVADS. There are 14 residues in the CDR3. The ends were cut back, 1 base at V and 2 bases at J, with 7 bases in the middle. Libraries were prepared by immunoSEQ multiplex PCR; TCRdb keeps only in-frame clonotypes and omits some of them. The sample lists about 48,000 clones, approximately 70% seen once, with around 0.6% in the top ten. Turning to this clone: As yet, its antigen is unknown. Gene names denote mouse genes. Coverage ceases 1 residue before the CDR3 finishes, and the germline J gene fills in the end.

The chain employs TRBV13-3 and TRBJ2-1; D is uncertain. Sequenced: sorted cells pooled from one or two spleens. The sequence derives from a pool of C57BL/6 mice in good health. CDR3 region: CASSDQADYAEQFF. The sequenced CDR3 bases are TGTGCCAGCAGTGATCAGGCAGACTATGCTGAGCAGTTC.